This T cell receptor beta chain is from a study of T cell responses to AZD1222 COVID-19 vaccine. Study findings and constraints: Repertoires were sampled only after the peak T cell response.

On this clone: Its antigen is still unknown.

The assay was immunoSEQ multiplex PCR, and TCRdb's table has in-frame clones only and misses some. Of roughly 140,000 clones in the sample, almost 90% were seen once. Trimming removed 3 bases at V and 2 bases at J, with 14 bases between. CDR3 size: 15 residues. The germline gives CDR1 SGHTA, CDR2 FQGNSA. The chain uses TRBV7-2 and TRBJ2-7; perhaps TRBD2 as D (6 bases). This specimen was peripheral blood, taken 28 days after the second AZD1222 dose. The clonotype comes from an adult who received the AZD1222 COVID-19 vaccine. The CDR3 bases are TGTGCCAGCAGCTTGGAGGGGTTTAAGGCCTACGAGCAGTACTTC. This sequence encodes CASSLEGFKAYEQYF.